The rows below give T cell receptor beta chains drawn from one sample of a study of T cells in Graves' hyperthyroidism and ophthalmopathy. A single record per CDR3 protein comes from TCRdb applying MiXCR to the multiplex PCR reads. The table shows about 400,000 distinct CDR3 sequences, with approximately 15% occurring only once. Sequenced: blood. The receptors originated from a woman in her twenties or thirties with Graves' hyperthyroidism. Each CDR3 is given with its conserved first and last residue. A D gene is named only where the DNA matches it firmly. Clone sizes are given selectively: once, few, many, or a class where the clone is expanded.

V,size,J,D,CDR3,DNA
TRBV12-3/TRBV12-4,.,TRBJ2-2,TRBD2,CASRRPTSGWSTGELFF,TGTGCCAGCAGACGACCGACTAGCGGGTGGAGCACCGGGGAGCTGTTTTTT
TRBV9,.,TRBJ2-2,.,CASSVGVASGELFF,TGTGCCAGCAGCGTAGGGGTGGCATCCGGGGAGCTGTTTTTT
TRBV5-1,.,TRBJ2-7,.,CASSSRDWHYEQYF,TGCGCCAGCAGCTCCCGGGACTGGCACTACGAGCAGTACTTC
TRBV12-3/TRBV12-4,many,TRBJ1-1,.,CASSLYRNTEAFF,TGTGCCAGCAGTCTCTACAGAAACACTGAAGCTTTCTTT
TRBV20-1,.,TRBJ2-1,.,CSARDNRGSHNEQFF,TGCAGTGCTAGAGATAATAGGGGTTCCCACAATGAGCAGTTCTTC
TRBV28,many,TRBJ2-5,TRBD1,CASSITTGSQETQYF,TGTGCCAGCAGTATCACGACAGGGTCCCAAGAGACCCAGTACTTC
TRBV11-1,few,TRBJ2-5,TRBD2,CASSFLAVNQETQYF,TGTGCCAGCAGCTTCCTAGCGGTGAACCAAGAGACCCAGTACTTC
TRBV9,.,TRBJ1-1,TRBD1,CASSVAGTGGNTEAFF,TGTGCCAGCAGCGTAGCTGGGACAGGTGGGAACACTGAAGCTTTCTTT
TRBV7-9,many,TRBJ2-1,TRBD2,CASSLFGREGNEQFF,TGTGCCAGCAGCTTATTTGGGCGGGAGGGGAATGAGCAGTTCTTC
TRBV5-4,.,TRBJ2-2,TRBD1,CASSLPDRGLPGELFF,TGTGCCAGCAGCTTGCCGGACAGGGGGCTCCCCGGGGAGCTGTTTTTT
TRBV4-1,few,TRBJ2-7,.,CASSPYLGGISYEQYF,TGCGCCAGCAGCCCGTACCTTGGAGGGATTTCCTATGAGCAGTACTTC
TRBV28,many,TRBJ1-1,.,CAGTGNGNTEAFF,TGTGCCGGCACAGGGAATGGGAACACTGAAGCTTTCTTT
TRBV29-1,.,TRBJ2-7,TRBD1,CSVEEGTGVSYEQYF,TGCAGCGTTGAAGAAGGGACAGGGGTTTCCTACGAGCAGTACTTC
TRBV2,many,TRBJ2-4,.,CASRRSDRTLENIQYF,TGTGCCAGCAGAAGATCCGACAGGACCCTTGAAAACATTCAGTACTTC
TRBV12-3/TRBV12-4,many,TRBJ1-5,.,CASRIRDGNQPQHF,TGTGCCAGCAGGATAAGGGACGGCAATCAGCCCCAGCATTTT
TRBV12-3/TRBV12-4,many,TRBJ2-1,TRBD2,CASTDGGEGRGNEQFF,TGTGCCAGCACCGATGGAGGGGAGGGCCGCGGGAATGAGCAGTTCTTC
TRBV2,few,TRBJ2-2,.,CATKRLKGSGELFF,TGTGCCACTAAACGGTTAAAAGGGTCCGGGGAGCTGTTTTTT
TRBV3-1,many,TRBJ2-5,.,CASSPIPLGSQETQYF,TGTGCCAGCAGCCCCATCCCGCTAGGAAGTCAAGAGACCCAGTACTTC
TRBV4-1,few,TRBJ2-1,.,CASSRIQEINEQFF,TGCGCCAGCAGCCGAATACAGGAGATCAATGAGCAGTTCTTC
TRBV5-1,many,TRBJ2-3,TRBD2,CASSFSGRLTDTQYF,TGCGCCAGCAGCTTCAGCGGGAGATTAACAGATACGCAGTATTTT
TRBV27,.,TRBJ1-2,.,CASGNSGGYGYTF,TGTGCCAGCGGTAACTCCGGAGGCTATGGCTACACCTTC